This T cell receptor (beta chain) derives from a study of blood T cell repertoires in COVID-19. Background on the study: There were acute and convalescent COVID-19 samples, and they came from the United States, Italy and Spain.

Clones were read by immunoSEQ multiplex PCR, and TCRdb kept only the in-frame ones, dropping some. Here the sample spans 150,000 to 200,000 clones, over 70% being singletons. Individuals aged 18 to 89 years were recruited from approximately 24 US areas. Self-reported history from a screening survey and questionnaire set each donor's cohort. The V gene end was trimmed by 1 base and the J gene end by 7 bases; junction bases not matched to a gene: 4. The V gene's germline CDR1 is GTSNPN and CDR2 SVGIG (reference sequence). The CDR3 consists of 13 residues. Sequencing used PBMCs or T cells enriched from blood (not recorded which). This clonotype originated in a man in his 70s who had been exposed to COVID-19. The chain couples TRBV30 to TRBJ1-5; 7 bases line up with TRBD1. CDR3 bases: TGTGCCTGGAGTGACAGGGGTGGGCAGCCCCAGCATTTT. Its translation: CAWSDRGGQPQHF.